These 8 T cell receptor beta chains originate from one sample sequenced in a study of cytomegalovirus exposure and HLA in healthy donors. The PCR was carried out with 60 Vbeta primers and 13 Jbeta primers. Generated by immunoSEQ multiplex PCR, the TCRdb table keeps only in-frame clones and is missing some. The sample holds more than 100,000 clones. Source material: PBMCs. These receptors were taken from a man between 35 and 55 years old in good health and CMV-seronegative.

The V and J genes are TRBV10-3 and TRBJ2-5; TRBD1 aligns across 9 bases. The DNA end is a closer match to TRBJ2-7, so the J assignment may be wrong. The CDR3 totals 14 residues. Germline V lookup: CDR1 ENHRY, CDR2 SYGVKD. CDR3 sequence: CAIRKGQGGDEQYF. The CDR3 DNA is TGTGCCATCAGGAAGGGACAGGGAGGGGACGAGCAGTACTTC.

This rearrangement joins TRBV7-8 to TRBJ2-1; 12 bases map to TRBD1. V shed 4 bases, J shed 6 bases, and the junction held 4 bases outside the gene matches. Germline-derived CDR1 and CDR2 are SGHVS and FQNEAQ. The CDR3 is 15 residues long. CDR3 loop: CASSSRDRGLNEQFF. The CDR3 DNA reads as TGTGCCAGCAGCTCCCGGGACAGGGGGCTCAATGAGCAGTTCTTC.

CDR3 sequence (DNA): TGTGCCAGTCGGGGACAGGGGATCGGGGAGCTGTTTTTT. Translation gives CASRGQGIGELFF. The chain employs TRBV19 and TRBJ2-2, with TRBD1 matching over 10 bases. With V trimmed by 8 bases and J by 7 bases, 4 bases remained unmatched. The CDR3 runs 13 residues. Germline V CDR1 and CDR2: LNHDA, SQIVND (reference sequence).

This chain connects TRBV18 to TRBJ1-3; D not resolved. The germline V and J ends were trimmed by 5 bases and 0 bases, with 11 bases remaining between them. The CDR3 consists of 15 residues. CDR1 and CDR2 from the germline V gene are KGHSH and LQKENI. The CDR3 is CASSTGSRSGNTIYF. CDR3 DNA sequence: TGTGCCAGCTCAACCGGGAGCCGCTCTGGAAACACCATATATTTT. Together with reference TRBV18 and TRBJ1-3, the CDR3 gives the full variable domain: NAGVMQNPRHLVRRRGQEARLRCSPMKGHSHVYWYRQLPEEGLKFMVYLQKENIIDESGMPKERFSAEFPKEGPSILRIQQVVRGDSAAYFCASSTGSRSGNTIYFGEGSWLTVV.

The chain recombines TRBV2 with TRBJ2-2, with a tentative D call TRBD1 (6 bases). V was pared by 6 bases and J by 6 bases, with 11 bases between. The CDR3 is 13 amino acids. The germline V gene has CDR1 SNHLY and CDR2 FYNNEI. The chain's CDR3 is CASRNRAAGELFF. The CDR3 DNA follows: TGTGCCAGCAGAAACAGGGCCGCCGGGGAGCTGTTTTTT.

The chain uses TRBV6-5 and TRBJ1-3; D perhaps matches TRBD1 (5 bases). This CDR3 has 14 amino acids. The V end lost 9 bases, the J end lost 2 bases, and 14 bases lay between the germline ends. From germline, CDR1 is MNHEY and CDR2 SVGAGI. CDR3 sequence reads: CASKGALTGNTIYF. The CDR3, as DNA: TGTGCCAGTAAAGGGGCGCTCACTGGAAACACCATATATTTT.

The chain couples TRBV19 to TRBJ2-7; perhaps TRBD1 as D (6 bases). V was cut by 5 bases and J by 6 bases, with 14 bases left in between. Germline CDR1 is LNHDA and CDR2 is SQIVND (reference sequence). CDR3 size: 13 residues. The CDR3 is CASSPRGTGEQYF. As DNA, the CDR3 is TGTGCCAGTAGTCCAAGGGGGACCGGCGAGCAGTACTTC.

V gene TRBV6-1 combines with J gene TRBJ1-1; perhaps TRBD1 as D (5 bases). The CDR3 is 15 amino acids. Germline V gene sequence: CDR1 MNHNS, CDR2 SASEGT. V lost 7 bases and J lost 1, with 16 bases in between. Here the CDR3 reads CASKWWAGQNTEAFF. CDR3 nucleotides: TGTGCCAGCAAATGGTGGGCAGGGCAGAACACTGAAGCTTTCTTT.